These T cell receptor beta chains were read from a single sample in a study of OX40 agonist ivuxolimab in advanced cancers. Some clones are missing from TCRdb's copy, which holds only in-frame ones; the method was immunoSEQ multiplex PCR. Here the sample spans 70,000 to 95,000 clones, 90% being singletons. The sequencing used CD4+ or CD8+ T cells sorted from blood, collected in a trial of the OX40 agonist ivuxolimab. These receptors came from an adult with an advanced solid tumor such as melanoma, head and neck, liver or kidney cancer. Both conserved end residues are part of each CDR3. D genes are given only for firm matches.

TRBJ2-5	-	TRBV14	CASSGYGGLETQYF	TGTGCCAGCAGCGGCTACGGGGGGCTGGAGACCCAGTACTTC
TRBJ2-4	TRBD1	TRBV5-1	CASSSGQGGVTKNIQYF	TGCGCCAGCAGCTCCGGACAGGGAGGAGTTACCAAAAACATTCAGTACTTC
TRBJ1-5	-	TRBV6-1	CASSGSGTISNQPQHF	TGTGCCAGCAGTGGTTCCGGGACAATTAGCAATCAGCCCCAGCATTTT
TRBJ1-5	-	TRBV21-1	CASSKGQGGNQPQHF	TGTGCCAGCAGCAAAGGGCAGGGTGGAAATCAGCCCCAGCATTTT
TRBJ2-3	TRBD2	TRBV14	CASSQDLSGGSDTQYF	TGTGCCAGCAGCCAAGACCTTAGCGGGGGGTCAGATACGCAGTATTTT
TRBJ1-5	TRBD1	TRBV19	CASSLPGQGRQPQHF	TGTGCCAGTAGTCTCCCGGGACAGGGACGTCAGCCCCAGCATTTT
TRBJ1-1	-	TRBV2	CASSGRTVFTEAFF	TGTGCCAGCAGTGGGAGGACGGTATTCACTGAAGCTTTCTTT
TRBJ1-1	TRBD1	TRBV19	CASSIRTGVTEAFF	TGTGCCAGTAGTATACGGACAGGGGTCACTGAAGCTTTCTTT
TRBJ1-3	-	TRBV7-2	CASSLSRGSGNTIYF	TGTGCCAGCAGCCTCAGCAGGGGATCTGGAAACACCATATATTTT
TRBJ1-1	TRBD1	TRBV9	CASSVVEGANTEAFF	TGTGCCAGCAGCGTGGTGGAGGGGGCGAACACTGAAGCTTTCTTT
TRBJ2-2	-	TRBV5-1	CASRISDGELFF	TGCGCCAGCAGGATTAGCGACGGGGAGCTGTTTTTT
TRBJ2-1	-	TRBV29-1	CSVEEDNYNEQFF	TGCAGCGTTGAAGAGGACAACTACAATGAGCAGTTCTTC
TRBJ1-1	-	TRBV6-6	CASSKQGITEAFF	TGTGCCAGCAGTAAGCAGGGAATCACTGAAGCTTTCTTT
TRBJ1-6	-	TRBV25-1	CASSRNIAGDSPLHF	TGTGCCAGCAGCCGGAACATCGCGGGGGATTCACCCCTCCACTTT